The 32 T cell receptor beta chains given below trace back to one sample, sequenced in a study of blood T cell repertoires in COVID-19. Repertoires were generated with immunoSEQ multiplex PCR, while TCRdb's copy carries only in-frame clones and drops some. Altogether approximately 170,000 clones are present, around 84% being singletons, with the ten largest covering just over 2.5%. Specimen: peripheral blood. The receptors were gathered from an elderly woman with COVID-19, enrolled during active disease.

The chain employs TRBV5-1 and TRBJ2-1, with TRBD2 identical over 7 bases. Germline V lookup: CDR1 SGHRS, CDR2 YFSETQ. The CDR3 sequence is 15 residues long. With 0 bases clipped from V and 5 bases from J, the junction kept 5 bases outside the gene matches. The CDR3 DNA follows: TGCGCCAGCAGCTTGGCGGGGACTACTAACAATGAGCAGTTCTTC. This translates into CASSLAGTTNNEQFF.

The V gene is TRBV27, the J gene TRBJ2-1, with 9 bases aligning to TRBD2. CDR3 length equals 18 residues. The germline V gene encodes CDR1 MNHEY and CDR2 SMNVEV (reference sequence). J gave up 3 bases and V 5 bases, and 14 bases lay outside the gene matches. The CDR3 here is CASSPEIQSGRIYNEQFF. Written as DNA, the CDR3 is TGTGCCAGCAGTCCAGAGATTCAGAGCGGGAGGATCTACAATGAGCAGTTCTTC.

This sequence joins TRBV2 and TRBJ2-5; perhaps TRBD2 as D (5 bases). Germline CDR1 reads SNHLY; CDR2 reads FYNNEI. The CDR3 has 14 residues. Trimming took 4 bases from V and 8 from J, leaving 17 bases between them. The CDR3 sequence is CASSAGSSGDTQYF. Here the CDR3 DNA reads TGTGCCAGCAGTGCGGGGAGCTCCGGAGACACCCAGTACTTC.

Only one count was recorded for this clone. V usage is TRBV9 and J usage is TRBJ1-5; D call uncertain. Germline CDR1 SGDLS, CDR2 YYNGEE. V dropped 3 bases and J dropped 1 base, with 11 bases sitting between them. The CDR3 is 15 amino acids. The CDR3 nucleotides read TGTGCCAGCAGCGCGACTGGAGGAAGCAATCAGCCCCAGCATTTT. This translates into CASSATGGSNQPQHF.

The chain employs TRBV7-2 and TRBJ2-7; D might be TRBD2 (6 bases). The CDR3 spans 15 residues. V lost 1 base to trimming and J lost 6 bases, with 16 bases between them. Per germline, CDR1 SGHTA and CDR2 FQGNSA. The CDR3 DNA sequence: TGTGCCAGCAGCTTAGGAGGCGGGATTTCCCCCGAGCAGTACTTC. Residues: CASSLGGGISPEQYF.

The rearrangement links TRBV19 to TRBJ2-1; 11 bases align to TRBD1. CDR3 length: 16 amino acids. The V gene end was trimmed by 6 bases and the J gene end by 6 bases; junction bases not matched to a gene: 10. Germline V gene sequence: CDR1 LNHDA, CDR2 SQIVND (reference sequence). For the CDR3, the DNA is TGTGCCAGTAGCAGACCGGGACAGGGGGGAGGCAATGAGCAGTTCTTC. Protein product: CASSRPGQGGGNEQFF.

This clone was detected only a few times. The rearrangement joins TRBV10-3 to TRBJ1-1; 7 bases are shared with TRBD1. The CDR3 has 13 residues. The V and J ends lost 4 bases and 5 bases, in that order; junction bases with no gene match: 4. CDR1 ENHRY and CDR2 SYGVKD come from the germline V gene. The CDR3 region is CAISADRATEAFF. In DNA form, the CDR3 reads TGTGCCATCAGTGCAGACAGGGCTACTGAAGCTTTCTTT.

The chain joins TRBV20-1 to TRBJ1-1; tentative D call: TRBD1 (6 bases). CDR1 is DFQATT, CDR2 SNEGSKA, per germline (reference sequence). V lost 3 bases and J 8 bases, leaving 19 bases between the germline ends. CDR3 length: 14 amino acids. CDR3 DNA sequence: TGCAGTGCTAGTACCGAGGTGGGGGCGAAAGAAGCTTTCTTT. Translating it yields CSASTEVGAKEAFF.

The chain links TRBV7-2 to TRBJ1-1; TRBD1 aligns across 8 bases. CDR3 length: 15 amino acids. Germline V gene sequence: CDR1 SGHTA, CDR2 FQGNSA. V lost 3 bases and J lost 11; bases outside the gene matches: 14. The CDR3 reads CASSFTGQAPLRAFF. CDR3 sequence (DNA): TGTGCCAGCAGCTTCACGGGACAGGCCCCTCTGAGGGCTTTCTTT.

The chain joins TRBV5-1 to TRBJ2-1, with D maybe TRBD2 (5 bases). Trimming removed 4 bases at V and 0 bases at J, with 8 bases between. This CDR3 spans 14 amino acids. CDR1 SGHRS and CDR2 YFSETQ come from the germline V gene. Here the CDR3 DNA reads TGCGCCAGCAGCGCACGGGGCTCCTACAATGAGCAGTTCTTC. It translates to CASSARGSYNEQFF.

A single count supports this clone. This chain connects TRBV9 to TRBJ2-5; D might be TRBD2 (6 bases). The ends were cut back, 4 bases at V and 7 bases at J, with 17 bases in the middle. Per the germline V gene, CDR1 is SGDLS and CDR2 is YYNGEE. The CDR3 is 14 residues long. The CDR3, as DNA: TGTGCCAGCAGCTCGGGACTCCCCCAGGGGACCCAGTACTTC. This translates into CASSSGLPQGTQYF.

This chain joins TRBV27 and TRBJ1-1; tentatively, D is TRBD1 (5 bases). CDR3 length equals 19 residues. V dropped 2 bases and J dropped 7 bases, with 29 bases sitting between them. Germline values: CDR1 MNHEY, CDR2 SMNVEV (reference sequence). The CDR3 sequence is CASSLAPSGSGLQFNEAFF. The CDR3 DNA sequence: TGTGCCAGCAGTTTAGCCCCGAGTGGATCGGGACTTCAGTTTAATGAAGCTTTCTTT.

The chain uses TRBV7-3 and TRBJ2-2; 9 bases are a match to TRBD1. This CDR3 has 14 amino acids. V lost 5 bases and J lost 6; bases outside the gene matches: 4. The germline gives CDR1 SGHTA, CDR2 FQGTGA. Here the CDR3 DNA reads TGTGCCAGCAGCCCAGGGACAGGGTCCGGGGAGCTGTTTTTT. This codes for CASSPGTGSGELFF.

V usage is TRBV6-1 and J usage is TRBJ1-5; tentatively, D is TRBD1 (5 bases). The length of the CDR3 is 16 residues. Deletions cut 2 bases from V and 5 bases from J, with 16 bases between. Germline CDR1 MNHNS, CDR2 SASEGT. Here the CDR3 reads CASSEQGLTSHQPQHF. In DNA form, the CDR3 reads TGTGCCAGCAGTGAACAGGGACTGACTTCACATCAGCCCCAGCATTTT.

CDR3 sequence reads: CASSLGDYPYNEQFF. The CDR3 DNA is TGCGCCAGCAGCTTGGGGGACTACCCCTACAATGAGCAGTTCTTC. The rearrangement joins TRBV5-1 to TRBJ2-1; 7 nucleotides align to TRBD2. CDR1 and CDR2 (germline): SGHRS, YFSETQ. With V trimmed by 0 bases and J by 2 bases, 2 bases remained unmatched. The CDR3 is 15 amino acids.

The sample holds one count of this clone. The chain recombines TRBV11-2 with TRBJ2-3, with 10 bases identical to TRBD2. The V gene's germline CDR1 is SGHAT and CDR2 FQNNGV. V shed 0 bases and J 6 bases; nucleotides not matched to a gene: 9. CDR3 length equals 17 residues. As DNA, the CDR3 is TGTGCCAGCAGCTTAGACCCACCTCTAGCGGGAGCGGATACGCAGTATTTT. This translates into CASSLDPPLAGADTQYF.

This sequence joins TRBV6-2 or TRBV6-3 and TRBJ2-5, with D possibly TRBD2 on 5 matching bases. V lost 5 bases, J lost 6 bases, and 10 bases lay in between. CDR1 is MNHEY, CDR2 SVGEGT, per germline. The CDR3 runs to 12 residues. The CDR3, as DNA: TGTGCCAGCAGTCCGAGGGAGAAGACCCAGTACTTC. This sequence encodes CASSPREKTQYF.

The chain recombines TRBV4-2 with TRBJ2-5; tentatively, D is TRBD1 (5 bases). The CDR3 is 14 residues long. The ends were cut back, 0 bases at V and 3 bases at J, with 8 bases in the middle. Germline V lookup: CDR1 LGHNA, CDR2 YNFKEQ. As DNA, the CDR3 is TGTGCCAGCAGCCAAGAGGCAGGGAAAGAGACCCAGTACTTC. The encoded protein is CASSQEAGKETQYF.

This chain uses TRBV27 with TRBJ1-1, with 8 bases matching TRBD1. Germline loops: CDR1 MNHEY, CDR2 SMNVEV (reference sequence). The V and J ends lost 0 bases and 1 base, in that order; junction bases with no gene match: 4. The CDR3 extends over 16 amino acids. CDR3 loop: CASSLSGQAQNTEAFF. Written as DNA, the CDR3 is TGTGCCAGCAGTTTATCGGGACAGGCTCAGAACACTGAAGCTTTCTTT.

The V call is TRBV6-5, the J call TRBJ1-4; D may be TRBD1 (6 bases). Germline-derived CDR1 and CDR2 are MNHEY and SVGAGI. The CDR3 is 14 amino acids. V dropped 6 bases and J dropped 7 bases, with 15 bases sitting between them. The chain's CDR3 is CASRSGGGGEKLFF. The DNA of the CDR3 is TGTGCCAGCAGATCGGGGGGCGGAGGTGAAAAACTGTTTTTT.

In this sample, this clone turned up once. The chain carries TRBV5-1 and TRBJ2-1; D ambiguous. Trimming took off 1 base at V and 8 bases at J, with 7 bases between the two ends. From germline, CDR1 is SGHRS and CDR2 YFSETQ. This CDR3 region has 12 residues. The CDR3 protein is CASSLRVDEQFF. The CDR3 DNA reads TGCGCCAGCAGCTTGCGGGTCGATGAGCAGTTCTTC.

This chain links TRBV3-1 (or the pseudogene TRBV3-2) with TRBJ1-4, with TRBD1 matching 8 bases. Trimming took 6 bases from V and 7 from J; bases not matched to a gene: 10. The CDR3 is made up of 15 amino acids. Germline-derived CDR1 and CDR2 are LGHDT and YNNKEL (reference sequence). CDR3 coding DNA: TGTGCCAGCAGTCATACGACAGGGGCGTTTGAAAAACTGTTTTTT. It translates to CASSHTTGAFEKLFF.

This clone came up a few times. V usage is TRBV4-1 and J usage is TRBJ1-4, with 7 bases matching TRBD1. Germline assignment: CDR1 MGHRA and CDR2 YSYEKL. The CDR3 runs to 15 residues. V lost 4 bases and J lost 0; bases outside the gene matches: 2. For the CDR3, the DNA is TGCGCCAGCAGCCTAACAGGGGCAACTAATGAAAAACTGTTTTTT. It is translated as CASSLTGATNEKLFF.

This sequence joins TRBV19 and TRBJ2-1, with 12 nucleotides matching TRBD2. The V gene's germline CDR1 is LNHDA and CDR2 SQIVND (reference sequence). V was pared by 4 bases and J by 6 bases, with 7 bases of the junction left unmatched. The CDR3 runs 16 residues. CDR3 loop: CASSTHATSGSNEQFF. As DNA, the CDR3 is TGTGCCAGTAGTACTCACGCGACTAGCGGGAGCAATGAGCAGTTCTTC.

The gene calls are TRBV20-1 and TRBJ1-2; D is unresolved. The V gene lost 3 bases and the J gene lost 9 bases, with 8 bases spanning the gap. Germline CDR1 and CDR2: DFQATT and SNEGSKA (reference sequence). The CDR3 is 10 amino acids. In DNA form, the CDR3 reads TGCAGTGCTAGGTCTATTAGCTACACCTTC. This sequence encodes CSARSISYTF.

There are a few counts of this clone. This chain joins TRBV28 and TRBJ1-4; no clear D gene. The CDR3 covers 14 residues. Trimming removed 8 bases from V and 4 bases from J, with 14 bases in between. Germline V gives CDR1 MDHEN, CDR2 SYDVKM. CDR3 DNA sequence: TGTGCCAGCCTCCAATCGGGGAGTAATGAAAAACTGTTTTTT. Protein: CASLQSGSNEKLFF.

The chain links TRBV5-6 to TRBJ2-5; maybe TRBD1 (6 bases). Trimming took 3 bases from V and 4 from J, leaving 13 bases between them. Germline V CDR1 and CDR2: SGHDT, YYEEEE. The CDR3 has 14 residues. CDR3 coding DNA: TGTGCCAGCAGCTCCCGACAGGAGAGAGAGACCCAGTACTTC. Its translation: CASSSRQERETQYF.

The V gene is TRBV28, the J gene TRBJ2-5; D remains ambiguous. Germline CDR1 reads MDHEN; CDR2 reads SYDVKM. V dropped 9 bases and J dropped 0 bases, with 8 bases sitting between them. The CDR3 is 12 residues long. The CDR3 protein is CARLRYQETQYF. Here the CDR3 DNA reads TGTGCCAGGCTCAGGTACCAAGAGACCCAGTACTTC.

This clone was seen only a few times. This chain links TRBV9 with TRBJ1-4, with D uncertain. The germline V and J ends were trimmed by 4 bases and 0 bases, with 10 bases remaining between them. Germline CDR1 and CDR2: SGDLS and YYNGEE. The CDR3 has 15 residues. The CDR3 reads CASSLRGATNEKLFF. The DNA of the CDR3 is TGTGCCAGCAGCCTGCGTGGTGCAACTAATGAAAAACTGTTTTTT.

The chain joins TRBV27 to TRBJ2-2; 7 nucleotides line up with TRBD1. The CDR3 covers 16 residues. CDR1 is MNHEY, CDR2 SMNVEV, per germline (reference sequence). The V gene end was trimmed by 6 bases and the J gene end by 1 base; junction bases not matched to a gene: 8. The CDR3 region has the DNA TGTGCCAGCAGCCCAGGGGCAGGGGGGAACACCGGGGAGCTGTTTTTT. Translation gives CASSPGAGGNTGELFF.

This sequence joins TRBV20-1 and TRBJ2-3; the D call may be TRBD1 or TRBD2 (5 bases each). CDR3 length: 13 residues. The germline CDR1 and CDR2 sequences are DFQATT and SNEGSKA (reference sequence). V lost 4 bases, J lost 5 bases, and 13 bases lay in between. The CDR3 DNA reads TGCAGTGCTATTGAGGGGAGTGTAGATACGCAGTATTTT. Its protein product is CSAIEGSVDTQYF.

This sequence joins TRBV28 and TRBJ2-5; 9 bases fit TRBD1. Germline loops: CDR1 MDHEN, CDR2 SYDVKM. CDR3 length equals 14 residues. Trimming at V came to 5 bases and at J to 3 bases, leaving 4 bases not matched to a gene. CDR3 DNA: TGTGCCAGCAGTCCCTGGACAGGGGAAGAGACCCAGTACTTC. Translation: CASSPWTGEETQYF.